The T cell receptor (beta chain) described here comes from a study of blood T cell repertoires in COVID-19. Generated by immunoSEQ multiplex PCR, the TCRdb table keeps only in-frame clones and is missing some. The sample shows 270,000 or so clones, roughly 91% of them seen only once. Per the germline V gene, CDR1 is LGHNA and CDR2 is YNFKEQ. The CDR3 has 14 residues. V was cut by 3 bases and J by 1 base, with 10 bases left in between. This TCR derives from a woman between 25 and 40 years old with COVID-19, enrolled during active disease. V is TRBV4-2 and J is TRBJ2-7, with D perhaps matching TRBD2 (5 bases). Sequences were obtained from peripheral blood. The DNA of the CDR3 is TGTGCCAGCAGCCACCTCGAGGGATCCTACGAGCAGTACTTC. As protein: CASSHLEGSYEQYF.